What follows describes a single TCR beta chain. TCR beta CDR3 regions were amplified from RNA transcripts. The TCR CDR3 first-round RT-PCR relied on the HTBI primer set. TCRdb processed the multiplex PCR reads anew with MiXCR; each CDR3 protein has one entry. The sample includes 550,000 to 850,000 distinct CDR3 sequences, 15% to 20% of them seen just once. In making diagnoses, clinical symptoms, serum thyroxine and TRAb, thyroid ultrasound and orbital computed tomography were all used. The data were taken from a study of T cells in Graves' hyperthyroidism and ophthalmopathy. This CDR3 has 13 residues. The ends were cut back, 1 base at V and 9 bases at J, with 13 bases in the middle. Germline lookup yields CDR1 DFQATT and CDR2 SNEGSKA (reference sequence).

This TCR was sampled from a woman aged 50 to 60 with Graves' hyperthyroidism that later progressed to Graves' ophthalmopathy. The source material was blood. The genes are TRBV20-1 and TRBJ1-5; TRBD1 is a possible D gene (6 bases). In DNA form, the CDR3 reads TGCAGTGCTAGAGTGACAGGCCCGGGGCCCCAGCATTTT. It specifies CSARVTGPGPQHF.